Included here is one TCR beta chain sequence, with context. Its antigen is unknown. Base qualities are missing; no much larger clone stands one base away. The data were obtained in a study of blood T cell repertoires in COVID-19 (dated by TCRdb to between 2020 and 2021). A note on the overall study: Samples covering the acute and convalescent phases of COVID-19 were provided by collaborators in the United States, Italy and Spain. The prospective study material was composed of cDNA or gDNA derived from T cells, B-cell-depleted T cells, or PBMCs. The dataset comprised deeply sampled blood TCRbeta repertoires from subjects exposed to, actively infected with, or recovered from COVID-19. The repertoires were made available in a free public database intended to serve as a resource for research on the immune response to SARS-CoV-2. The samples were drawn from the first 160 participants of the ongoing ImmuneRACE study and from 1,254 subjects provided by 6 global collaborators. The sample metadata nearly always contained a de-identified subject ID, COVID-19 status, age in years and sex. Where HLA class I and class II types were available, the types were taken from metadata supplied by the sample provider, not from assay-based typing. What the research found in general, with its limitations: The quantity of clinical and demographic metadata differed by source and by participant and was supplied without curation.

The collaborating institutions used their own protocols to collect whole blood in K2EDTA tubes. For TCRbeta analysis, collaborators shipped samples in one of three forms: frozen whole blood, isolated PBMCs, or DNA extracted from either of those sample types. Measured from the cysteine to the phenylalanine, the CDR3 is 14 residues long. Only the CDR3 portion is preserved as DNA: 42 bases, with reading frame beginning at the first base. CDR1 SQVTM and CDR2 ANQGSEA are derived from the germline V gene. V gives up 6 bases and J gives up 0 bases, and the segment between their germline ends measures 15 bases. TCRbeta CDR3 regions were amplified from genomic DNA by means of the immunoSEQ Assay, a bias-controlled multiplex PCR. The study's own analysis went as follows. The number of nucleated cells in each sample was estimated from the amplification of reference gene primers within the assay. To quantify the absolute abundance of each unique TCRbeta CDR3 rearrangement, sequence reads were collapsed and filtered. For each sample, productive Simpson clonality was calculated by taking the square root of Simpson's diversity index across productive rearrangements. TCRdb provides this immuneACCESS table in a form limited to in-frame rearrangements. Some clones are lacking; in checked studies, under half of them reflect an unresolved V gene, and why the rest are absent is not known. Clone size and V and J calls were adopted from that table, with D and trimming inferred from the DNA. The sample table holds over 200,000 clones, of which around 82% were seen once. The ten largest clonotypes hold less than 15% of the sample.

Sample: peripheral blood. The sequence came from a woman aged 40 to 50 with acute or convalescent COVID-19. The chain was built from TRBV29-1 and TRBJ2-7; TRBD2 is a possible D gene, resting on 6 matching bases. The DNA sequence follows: TGCAGCGTGGGGGGTACACTGAGCTCCTACGAGCAGTACTTC. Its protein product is CSVGGTLSSYEQYF.